This T cell receptor beta chain was sequenced in a study of siplizumab effects on memory and regulatory T cells. Study-wide points: Confirmation that proliferating Tregs from siplizumab cultures had suppressive function was not obtained. Treg-derived clones made up an average of approximately 70% of mappable alloreactive CD4+ clones with siplizumab and over 25% in controls. Apparently key alloresponse contributors, naive T cells also seemed more diverse than memory cells.

The CDR3 spans 13 residues. Around 9.8 x 10^4 TCR templates were measured in each sample. Measured with immunoSEQ multiplex PCR; TCRdb has only the in-frame clones, and not every one. Of some 97,000 clones in the sample, 94% were seen once. With respect to this clone: Antigen unknown.

The chain couples TRBV1 to TRBJ2-7; the tabulated D call, TRBD1, remains unverified against the DNA. TRBV1 is deemed a pseudogene. What was sequenced was non-Treg CD4+ T cells sorted from blood. This receptor was obtained from a human donor in good health. CDR3 DNA: TGCACCAGCAGCCGACCCGGACAGGGGAAGCAGTACTTC. Amino acids: CTSSRPGQGKQYF.